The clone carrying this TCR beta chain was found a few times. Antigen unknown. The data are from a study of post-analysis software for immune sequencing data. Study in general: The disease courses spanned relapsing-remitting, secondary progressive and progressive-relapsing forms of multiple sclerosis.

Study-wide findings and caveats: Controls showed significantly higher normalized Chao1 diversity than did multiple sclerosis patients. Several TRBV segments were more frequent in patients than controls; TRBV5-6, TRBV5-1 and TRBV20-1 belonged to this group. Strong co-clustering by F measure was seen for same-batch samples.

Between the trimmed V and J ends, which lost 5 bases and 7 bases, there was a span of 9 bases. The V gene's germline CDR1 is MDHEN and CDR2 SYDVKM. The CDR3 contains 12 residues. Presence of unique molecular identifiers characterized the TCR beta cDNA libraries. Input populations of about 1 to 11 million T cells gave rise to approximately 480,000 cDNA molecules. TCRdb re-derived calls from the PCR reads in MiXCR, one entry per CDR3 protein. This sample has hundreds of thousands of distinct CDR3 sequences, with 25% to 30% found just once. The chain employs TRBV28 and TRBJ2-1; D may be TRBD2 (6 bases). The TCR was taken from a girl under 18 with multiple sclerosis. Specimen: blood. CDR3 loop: CASSGSGNEQFF. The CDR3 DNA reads TGTGCCAGCAGTGGTAGCGGAAATGAGCAGTTCTTC.